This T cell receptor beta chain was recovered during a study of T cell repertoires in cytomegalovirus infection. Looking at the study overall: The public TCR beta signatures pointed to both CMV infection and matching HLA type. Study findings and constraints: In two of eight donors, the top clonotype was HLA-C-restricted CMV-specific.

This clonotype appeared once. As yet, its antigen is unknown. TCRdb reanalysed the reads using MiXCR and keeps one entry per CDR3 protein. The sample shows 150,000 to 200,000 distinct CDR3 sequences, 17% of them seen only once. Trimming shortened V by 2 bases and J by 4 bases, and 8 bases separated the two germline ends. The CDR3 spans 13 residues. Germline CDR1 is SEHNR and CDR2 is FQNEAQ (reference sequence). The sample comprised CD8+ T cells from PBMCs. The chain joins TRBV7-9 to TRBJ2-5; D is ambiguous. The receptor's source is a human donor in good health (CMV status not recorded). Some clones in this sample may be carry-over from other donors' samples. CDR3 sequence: CASSLIGRETQYF. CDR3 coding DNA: TGTGCCAGCAGCTTAATCGGTAGAGAGACCCAGTACTTC.